This T cell receptor beta chain was obtained from a study of T cell responses to AZD1222 COVID-19 vaccine. Study in general: Investigators merged groups given second doses at roughly 4 or roughly 12 weeks.

CDR3 length: 15 residues. V shed 6 bases, J shed 2 bases, and the junction held 6 bases outside the gene matches. Germline loops: CDR1 WSHSY, CDR2 SAAADI. On this clone itself: Its antigen is not known.

Sequencing used immunoSEQ multiplex PCR; TCRdb keeps in-frame clones, though not all of them. This table has approximately 160,000 clones, about nine tenths appearing once. Overall study results and limits: Repertoire sampling occurred only after the peak T cell response. Just a handful of AZD1222 recipients tested seropositive at baseline.

V is TRBV10-2 and J is TRBJ1-4; TRBD1 agrees at 7 bases. This specimen was peripheral blood, taken on day 0 of AZD1222 vaccination. The TCR comes from an adult in good health. The CDR3 region is CASSWRGHTNEKLFF. The DNA of the CDR3 is TGCGCCAGCAGCTGGAGGGGGCACACTAATGAAAAACTGTTTTTT.